This entry concerns a single TCR beta chain. The record originates from a study of T-cell reconstitution after alpha-beta-depleted transplantation in children. A TCRbeta library incorporating unique molecular identifiers was prepared. TCRdb re-called the PCR reads with MiXCR, one entry per CDR3 protein. The table has roughly 500,000 distinct CDR3 sequences, approximately 29% seen once. Sample: PBMCs from the stem cell graft donor, taken from the stem cell graft. The sequence was collected from a human donor who donated a stem cell graft to a child with aplastic anemia.

The CDR3 coding sequence is TGTGCCATCAGTGACCTGGACGCTAGCACAGATACGCAGTATTTT. Encoded protein: CAISDLDASTDTQYF. The rearrangement links TRBV10-3 to TRBJ2-3, with D unresolved. The CDR3 spans 15 residues. From germline, CDR1 is ENHRY and CDR2 SYGVKD. V was pared by 3 bases and J by 0 bases, with 10 bases between.